This TCR beta chain was documented in a study of OX40 agonist ivuxolimab in advanced cancers. Study context: People who had prior anti-PD-1, anti-PD-L1 or anti-CTLA-4 therapy could take part, and under 45% had some. Study-wide findings and caveats: On average, CD8+ T cells showed a greater number of expanded clones than CD4+.

In germline, CDR1 is SGHAT, CDR2 FQDESV (reference sequence). This CDR3 spans 14 amino acids. J gave up 10 bases and V 5 bases, and 9 bases lay outside the gene matches. Remarks on this clone: The antigen is undetermined.

Profiled with immunoSEQ multiplex PCR; TCRdb holds only in-frame clones, not every one. The sample records over 45,000 clones, 85% to 90% being singletons. The clonotype originates from an adult with an advanced solid tumor such as melanoma, head and neck, liver or kidney cancer. Sequences were derived from CD4+ or CD8+ T cells sorted from blood, sampled in a trial of the OX40 agonist ivuxolimab. The chain recombines TRBV11-1 with TRBJ2-4; the match to TRBD1 covers 9 bases. The CDR3 reads CASSAGQGEGIQYF. The CDR3 DNA sequence: TGTGCCAGCAGCGCGGGACAGGGAGAGGGGATTCAGTACTTC. The complete variable domain, with remaining parts taken from reference TRBV11-1 and TRBJ2-4, reads EAEVAQSPRYKITEKSQAVAFWCDPISGHATLYWYRQILGQGPELLVQFQDESVVDDSQLPKDRFSAERLKGVDSTLKIQPAELGDSAMYLCASSAGQGEGIQYFGAGTRLSVL.